The source of this T cell receptor (beta chain) is a study of blood T cell repertoires in COVID-19. About the research overall: Some COVID-19 samples were acute and others convalescent; all came from the United States, Italy and Spain. The cDNA or gDNA used as material had been derived from T cells, B-cell-depleted T cells, or PBMCs.

Authors' analysis steps: Amplification from reference gene primers served as the basis for estimated nucleated cell counts. Profiling relied on immunoSEQ multiplex PCR, and the TCRdb table lists in-frame clones only, not all of them. V, J and clone size are taken as reported in that table, and D and trimming were inferred from the DNA itself. Of around 42,000 clones listed, about 82% are singletons. The CDR3 runs to 14 residues. V lost 6 bases and J lost 2, with 12 bases in between. Germline V lookup: CDR1 MNHEY, CDR2 SMNVEV (reference sequence). The V call is TRBV27, the J call TRBJ2-3, with a weak D call TRBD2 (6 bases). The sequencing input was peripheral blood. The receptor was isolated from a man at least 80 years old with active or convalescent COVID-19. CDR3 in DNA: TGTGCCAGCAGACGTGGGGGGAACACAGATACGCAGTATTTT. Translating gives CASRRGGNTDTQYF.